This T cell receptor beta chain was obtained from a study of identical twins. The CDR3 runs to 15 residues. Germline CDR1 is SGHTA and CDR2 is FQGNSA. V was pared by 5 bases and J by 2 bases, with 14 bases between. Each CDR3 protein gets one entry after TCRdb re-called the 5' RACE reads with MiXCR. The table has about 550,000 distinct CDR3 sequences, about a fifth seen once; the top ten hold 0.48%. This clonotype showed up many times. The sample was also linked to a second study, of yellow fever vaccine responses in identical twins.

The chain employs TRBV7-2 and TRBJ2-3; maybe TRBD1 (6 bases). The sequence was collected from a woman under 30 in good health. What was sequenced was CD4+ T cells sorted from blood. Here the CDR3 DNA reads TGTGCCAGCAGCGCCCAGGGGCAGCCCACAGATACGCAGTATTTT. It yields the protein CASSAQGQPTDTQYF. Full variable domain (remainder filled in from reference TRBV7-2 and TRBJ2-3): GAGVSQSPSNKVTEKGKDVELRCDPISGHTALYWYRQSLGQGLEFLIYFQGNSAPDKSGLPSDRFSAERTGGSVSTLTIQRTQQEDSAVYLCASSAQGQPTDTQYFGPGTRLTVL.